The sequence of this T cell receptor beta chain was determined in a study of molecular identifiers for immune sequencing clone quantification. Study-wide findings and caveats: Under 1% of molecules in naive cells, but over 98% of effector molecules, belonged to clones above 20 RNA copies.

This CDR3 spans 15 amino acids. CDR1 SGHDT and CDR2 YYEEEE come from the germline V gene. In preparing bulk TCR libraries, previously described methods and listed TCR primers were used. TCRdb passed the PCR reads through MiXCR, listing each CDR3 protein once. The repertoire includes hundreds of thousands of distinct CDR3 sequences, approximately 24% of them detected once, and about 0.84% sits in the top ten. Each library that profiled naive CD8 cells came from roughly 20,000 to 1,000,000 sorted cells with 10%, 30% or 50% RNA. This clonotype has just one count. Its antigen is not known. The CDR3 does not close with the conserved phenylalanine or tryptophan, likely indicating a read error.

This chain connects TRBV5-6 to TRBJ1-4; 8 bases are a match to TRBD1. The clonotype comes from a human donor in good health. Some libraries in this study had Jurkat cell RNA spiked in. The sequencing sample was made of naive CD8+ T cells from blood, with Jurkat cell RNA spiked in. Specified subset: FACS-sorted CD8+CD4-CCR7+CD45RA+ naive T cells. The CDR3 spells CAGSPGTGRPEKLFV. The CDR3 DNA reads TGTGCCGGCAGCCCCGGGACAGGACGACCTGAAAAACTGTTTGTT.